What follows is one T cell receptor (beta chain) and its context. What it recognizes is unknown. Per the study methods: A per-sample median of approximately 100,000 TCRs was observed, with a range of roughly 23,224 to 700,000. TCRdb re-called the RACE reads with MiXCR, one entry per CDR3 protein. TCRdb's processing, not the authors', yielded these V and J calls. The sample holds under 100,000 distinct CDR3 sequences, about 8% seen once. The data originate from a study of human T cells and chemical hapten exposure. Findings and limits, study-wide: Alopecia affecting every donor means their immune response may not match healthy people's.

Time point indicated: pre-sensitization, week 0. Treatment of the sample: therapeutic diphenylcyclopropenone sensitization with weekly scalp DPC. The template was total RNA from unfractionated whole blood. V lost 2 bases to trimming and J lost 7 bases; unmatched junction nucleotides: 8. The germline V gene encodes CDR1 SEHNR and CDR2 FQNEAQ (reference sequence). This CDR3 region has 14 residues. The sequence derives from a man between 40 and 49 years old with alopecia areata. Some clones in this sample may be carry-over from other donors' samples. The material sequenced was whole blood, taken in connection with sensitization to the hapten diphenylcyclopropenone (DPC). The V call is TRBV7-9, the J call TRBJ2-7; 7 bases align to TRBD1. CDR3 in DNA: TGTGCCAGCAGCTTAAGTTCGAGGGGGCGAGAGCAGTACTTC. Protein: CASSLSSRGREQYF.